This TCR beta chain was recorded in a study of shared clonotypes between healthy human individuals. Study-wide findings and caveats: Researchers found naive subsets generally carried larger estimated richness than memory subsets.

CD4+ cell separation produced CD45RA+ naive and CD45RA-negative memory subsets. A word on this clone: Its cognate antigen is unknown.

The CDR3 covers 14 residues. Trimming cost V 4 bases and J 9 bases, with 19 bases left between them. Germline assignment: CDR1 SGHNT and CDR2 YYREEE (reference sequence). Clones were sequenced by immunoSEQ multiplex PCR, and TCRdb holds only the in-frame ones, with some missing. The sample lists about a million clones, around 77% occurring once. The material sequenced was memory CD4+ T cells from PBMCs. Subset denoted: CD45RA-negative fraction. The chain recombines TRBV5-4 with TRBJ1-2; the D gene is possibly TRBD1 (6 bases). The source is a man aged 18 to 29 in good health. Some clones in this sample may be carry-over from other donors' samples. The CDR3 loop is CASSQIGQYDRYTF. CDR3 bases: TGTGCCAGCAGCCAGATCGGACAGTATGATCGCTACACCTTC.